This TCR beta chain was identified during a study of blood T cells in healthy people across ages. A second PCR, run for roughly 7 to 12 cycles, used a sample-barcoded 5' primer plus a J-beta primer mix. TCRdb re-called the 5' RACE reads with MiXCR, one entry per CDR3 protein. This table has around 780,000 distinct CDR3 sequences, roughly three fifths appearing once. Germline CDR1 SGHDT, CDR2 YYEEEE. V dropped 4 bases and J dropped 4 bases, with 22 bases sitting between them. The CDR3 loop spans 17 amino acids. The chain joins TRBV5-6 to TRBJ2-3; weak D call: TRBD1 (6 bases). The sequence was obtained from a man aged 40-49 years in good health. Sequencing used blood. The CDR3 sequence is CASSPPRDMRGPDTQYF. The CDR3 coding sequence is TGTGCCAGCAGCCCGCCCCGGGACATGAGGGGTCCAGATACGCAGTATTTT.